Listed here are 10 T cell receptor beta chains from one sample, sequenced in a study of early T cells in non-severe SARS-CoV-2 infection. TCRdb itself ran the 5' RACE reads through MiXCR, one entry per CDR3 protein. The sample shows tens of thousands of distinct CDR3 sequences, more than 10% of them seen only once. Sequences were derived from whole blood, sampled at baseline. These TCRs come from an adult who was a healthcare worker with PCR-confirmed SARS-CoV-2 infection or an uninfected control (not recorded which).

The sample holds many counts of this clonotype. The chain links TRBV28 to TRBJ1-4; D uncertain. The CDR3 extends over 16 amino acids. Germline values: CDR1 MDHEN, CDR2 SYDVKM. V dropped 6 bases and J dropped 7 bases, with 21 bases sitting between them. DNA for the CDR3: TGTGCCAGCAGCCCCGCCGGGCGGCGACCCACTGAAAAACTGTTTTTT. Its protein is CASSPAGRRPTEKLFF.

The CDR3 region is CASRSGTSGNYNEQFF. CDR3 sequence (DNA): TGTGCCAGCAGATCCGGGACTAGCGGGAACTACAATGAGCAGTTCTTC. The chain carries TRBV6-5 and TRBJ2-1; TRBD2 agrees at 13 bases. Trimming cost V 6 bases and J 3 bases; bases outside gene matches: 5. The germline CDR1 and CDR2 sequences are MNHEY and SVGAGI. The CDR3 runs 16 residues.

This chain uses TRBV6-5 with TRBJ1-3; no clear D. V lost 2 bases to trimming and J lost 0 bases, with 5 bases between them. There are 14 residues in the CDR3. CDR1 and CDR2 (germline): MNHEY, SVGAGI. The CDR3 nucleotides read TGTGCCAGCAGTTACAGCCACTCTGGAAACACCATATATTTT. Encoded protein: CASSYSHSGNTIYF.

The V call is TRBV25-1, the J call TRBJ2-7, with D unclear. V lost 6 bases and J lost 3, with 6 bases in between. Germline V gives CDR1 MGHDK, CDR2 SYGVNS. The CDR3 consists of 11 residues. CDR3 sequence: CASSENYEQYF. The CDR3 DNA is TGTGCCAGCAGCGAGAACTACGAGCAGTACTTC.

The chain carries TRBV24-1 and TRBJ2-3, with D hard to call. Germline V CDR1 and CDR2: KGHDR, SFDVKD. The length of the CDR3 is 15 residues. The V end lost 2 bases, the J end lost 3 bases, and 11 bases lay between the germline ends. The CDR3 region is CATSDSWGVTDTQYF. The CDR3 DNA reads as TGTGCCACCAGTGATTCTTGGGGTGTTACAGATACGCAGTATTTT.

This clonotype was counted only a few times. V usage is TRBV27 and J usage is TRBJ1-5; maybe TRBD1 (5 bases). V lost 3 bases to trimming and J lost 6 bases, with 9 bases between them. CDR1 is MNHEY and CDR2 is SMNVEV in the germline V gene (reference sequence). The CDR3 contains 13 residues. For the CDR3, the DNA is TGTGCCAGCAGTTTTGCTGGGGGTCAGCCCCAGCATTTT. It yields the protein CASSFAGGQPQHF.

This clonotype appeared a few times. The rearrangement joins TRBV19 to TRBJ2-1; TRBD1 is a possible D gene (5 bases). V was cut by 2 bases and J by 1 base, with 9 bases left in between. The CDR3 contains 15 residues. Looked up from germline, CDR1 is LNHDA and CDR2 is SQIVND (reference sequence). CDR3 residues: CASSISDSSYNEQFF. The CDR3 DNA follows: TGTGCCAGTAGTATATCCGACAGTTCCTACAATGAGCAGTTCTTC.

The rearrangement joins TRBV7-2 to TRBJ1-6; TRBD1 agrees at 9 bases. With 5 bases clipped from V and 9 bases from J, the junction kept 11 bases outside the gene matches. The CDR3 is 16 residues long. Germline V gene sequence: CDR1 SGHTA, CDR2 FQGNSA. In DNA form, the CDR3 reads TGTGCCAGCAGCCCAACAGGGGGCGCAATTAGTTCACCCCTCCACTTT. Translating gives CASSPTGGAISSPLHF. The whole variable domain, filled in from reference TRBV7-2 and TRBJ1-6, reads GAGVSQSPSNKVTEKGKDVELRCDPISGHTALYWYRQSLGQGLEFLIYFQGNSAPDKSGLPSDRFSAERTGGSVSTLTIQRTQQEDSAVYLCASSPTGGAISSPLHFGNGTRLTVT.

This clonotype was counted ten times or more. The chain is built from TRBV7-9 and TRBJ2-1; TRBD2 matches 10 bases. The CDR3 consists of 16 residues. CDR1 SEHNR and CDR2 FQNEAQ come from the germline V gene (reference sequence). The V segment lost 1 base and the J segment 7 bases; nucleotides outside the gene matches: 7. The CDR3, as DNA: TGTGCCAGCAGCTTAGTGAGGCCTAGCGGGAGTAATGAGCAGTTCTTC. Protein: CASSLVRPSGSNEQFF.

This clonotype showed up many times. The chain is built from TRBV9 and TRBJ2-5; 7 bases match TRBD2. The CDR3 spans 16 residues. With V trimmed by 5 bases and J by 0 bases, 10 bases remained unmatched. CDR1 is SGDLS, CDR2 YYNGEE, per germline. CDR3 sequence (DNA): TGTGCCAGCAGTCGTGGGGCTAGCGGAAACCAAGAGACCCAGTACTTC. Translation gives CASSRGASGNQETQYF.